The 2 T cell receptor beta chains below were found in one sample sequenced in a study of cytomegalovirus exposure and HLA in healthy donors. Primers: 60 Vbeta forward and 13 Jbeta reverse. TCRdb's table, derived via immunoSEQ multiplex PCR, lists solely in-frame clones and lacks some. The sample carries approximately 160,000 clones, roughly 77% recorded once. Specimen: PBMCs. The receptors were sampled from a male donor in good health and CMV-seronegative.

The genes are TRBV18 and TRBJ2-7, with 9 bases aligning to TRBD1. CDR3 length equals 15 residues. The V gene's germline CDR1 is KGHSH and CDR2 LQKENI. The V gene end was trimmed by 4 bases and the J gene end by 3 bases; junction bases not matched to a gene: 7. The CDR3 reads CASSHPGQGDYEQYF. As DNA, the CDR3 is TGTGCCAGCTCACACCCGGGACAGGGTGACTACGAGCAGTACTTC.

The chain employs TRBV11-2 and TRBJ2-7, with 11 bases identical to TRBD1. After removal of 6 bases from V and 4 bases from J, the junction contained 2 bases not matched to a gene. The CDR3 totals 13 residues. The germline CDR1 and CDR2 sequences are SGHAT and FQNNGV. The CDR3 sequence: CASRDRGLYEQYF. The CDR3 DNA reads TGTGCCAGCAGGGACAGGGGGCTTTACGAGCAGTACTTC.